Below are 10 T cell receptor beta chains sequenced from a single sample in a study of CD8 T cells in ankylosing spondylitis. One entry per CDR3 protein results from TCRdb running MiXCR on the 5' RACE reads. The sample includes 250,000 to 350,000 distinct CDR3 sequences, roughly 20% of them seen just once. What was sequenced was blood, either unsorted or a sorted T cell fraction (not recorded which). The source is a male donor with ankylosing spondylitis or in good health (not recorded which).

This clonotype was counted at least ten times. This rearrangement joins TRBV5-5 to TRBJ2-3; the D gene is possibly TRBD1 (6 bases). Germline V gene data show CDR1 as SGHKS and CDR2 as YYEKEE (reference sequence). The CDR3 is made up of 14 amino acids. Trimming removed 4 bases at V and 2 bases at J, with 11 bases between. The DNA of the CDR3 is TGTGCCAGCAGCCCCCAGGGGAACACAGATACGCAGTATTTT. Translated: CASSPQGNTDTQYF. Supplemented by reference TRBV5-5 and TRBJ2-3, the full variable domain reads DAGVTQSPTHLIKTRGQQVTLRCSPISGHKSVSWYQQVLGQGPQFIFQYYEKEERGRGNFPDRFSARQFPNYSSELNVNALLLGDSALYLCASSPQGNTDTQYFGPGTRLTVL.

This clonotype was observed a handful of times. V gene TRBV5-1 combines with J gene TRBJ1-1; D might be TRBD1 (5 bases). CDR1 and CDR2 (germline): SGHRS, YFSETQ. The V end was cut by 0 bases, the J end by 1 base, with 10 bases between. The CDR3 sequence is 15 residues long. DNA of the CDR3: TGCGCCAGCAGCTTGGACGTACAGGAGAACACTGAAGCTTTCTTT. Translated, it gives CASSLDVQENTEAFF.

This clonotype was observed a handful of times. This chain links TRBV6-2 or TRBV6-3 with TRBJ2-6; maybe TRBD1 (5 bases). The CDR3 has 16 residues. Germline V lookup: CDR1 MNHEY, CDR2 SVGEGT. V was shortened by 10 bases and J by 0 bases, with 16 bases between the two germline ends. CDR3 coding DNA: TGTGCCACCCAGAAGACAGCTCACTCTGGGGCCAACGTCCTGACTTTC. Residues: CATQKTAHSGANVLTF.

The chain employs TRBV5-1 and TRBJ2-2; D call uncertain. From germline, CDR1 is SGHRS and CDR2 YFSETQ. The CDR3 covers 16 residues. Trimming pared 0 bases from V and 2 bases from J, leaving 11 bases between. CDR3 nucleotides: TGCGCCAGCAGCTTGGAGGCCCTCCGCAACACCGGGGAGCTGTTTTTT. Protein: CASSLEALRNTGELFF.

CDR3 loop: CSAPDPRESSYNEQFF. In DNA, the CDR3 is TGCAGTGCTCCCGACCCCCGGGAAAGCTCCTACAATGAGCAGTTCTTC. The gene calls are TRBV20-1 and TRBJ2-1; perhaps TRBD2 as D (5 bases). Between the trimmed V and J ends, which lost 5 bases and 0 bases, there was a span of 17 bases. Per the germline V gene, CDR1 is DFQATT and CDR2 is SNEGSKA (reference sequence). The CDR3 has 16 residues.

In this sample, this clonotype turned up a few times. The chain employs TRBV6-1 and TRBJ2-4; 8 nucleotides align to TRBD2. Looked up from germline, CDR1 is MNHNS and CDR2 is SASEGT. The V segment lost 0 bases and the J segment 8 bases; nucleotides outside the gene matches: 6. This CDR3 region has 15 residues. The CDR3 spells CASSEALAGMYIQYF. CDR3 nucleotides: TGTGCCAGCAGTGAAGCTTTAGCGGGGATGTACATTCAGTACTTC.

This chain connects TRBV20-1 to TRBJ2-7; the match to TRBD1 covers 7 bases. The V segment lost 6 bases and the J segment 2 bases; nucleotides outside the gene matches: 4. There are 12 residues in the CDR3. Germline assignment: CDR1 DFQATT and CDR2 SNEGSKA (reference sequence). The CDR3 DNA reads TGCAGTGCCGACCAGGGGGCCTACGAGCAGTACGTC. As protein: CSADQGAYEQYV.

This clonotype came up a few times. The J gene is TRBJ2-3, the V gene TRBV5-1, with 7 bases that match TRBD2. Germline trimming cut 2 bases from V and 7 bases from J; bases unmatched to any gene: 13. CDR1 and CDR2 (germline): SGHRS, YFSETQ. The CDR3 contains 16 residues. The CDR3 DNA reads TGCGCCAGCAGCTTCCTAGCGGATCCTTCCCAGAATACGCAGTATTTT. Amino acid sequence: CASSFLADPSQNTQYF. Looking up the rest from reference TRBV5-1 and TRBJ2-3 gives the full variable domain: KAGVTQTPRYLIKTRGQQVTLSCSPISGHRSVSWYQQTPGQGLQFLFEYFSETQRNKGNFPGRFSGRQFSNSRSEMNVSTLELGDSALYLCASSFLADPSQNTQYFGPGTRLTVL.

The V call is TRBV18, the J call TRBJ1-5; D gene unclear. This CDR3 has 13 amino acids. V was pared by 3 bases and J by 4 bases, with 7 bases between. CDR1 is KGHSH, CDR2 LQKENI, per germline. CDR3 nucleotide sequence: TGTGCCAGCTCACCTACTCAAAATCAGCCCCAGCATTTT. Protein sequence: CASSPTQNQPQHF.

The table lists this clonotype with a few counts. V and J are TRBV20-1 and TRBJ2-1; no reliable D call. The V end lost 5 bases, the J end lost 5 bases, and 13 bases lay between the germline ends. This CDR3 contains 13 residues. CDR1 and CDR2 (germline): DFQATT, SNEGSKA (reference sequence). In DNA form, the CDR3 reads TGCAGTGCTGGCGACAAGGGCAACAATGAGCAGTTCTTC. It codes for CSAGDKGNNEQFF.